A single sample is the source of the 32 T cell receptor beta chains below, sequenced in a study of beta chain features in type 1 diabetes. The antigens for these receptors are not known. The study, taken as a whole, reports: Moderate but significant shortening of TCRB CDR3s was recorded in all four CD4+ subsets from Type 1 diabetes patients.

Every isolated RNA sample was fully reverse transcribed, so sequencing captured expressed TCRB transcripts. Sequencing was performed with immunoSEQ multiplex PCR; in TCRdb, only in-frame clones are kept and a portion is missing. The data hold 400,000 or so clones, with roughly 13% observed a single time. Sequencing was carried out using naive CD4+ T cells from blood. These receptors were taken from a woman aged 18 to 35 with type 1 diabetes.

V is TRBV5-4 and J is TRBJ2-1; TRBD2 aligns across 9 bases. Germline V CDR1 and CDR2: SGHNT, YYREEE (reference sequence). CDR3 size: 15 residues. Losses at the gene ends were 0 bases for V and 9 bases for J; bases not matched to a gene: 7. The CDR3 protein is CASSLVAGGPGEQFF. The DNA of the CDR3 is TGTGCCAGCAGCTTGGTGGCGGGAGGGCCGGGTGAGCAGTTCTTC. Looking up the rest from reference TRBV5-4 and TRBJ2-1 gives the full variable domain: ETGVTQSPTHLIKTRGQQVTLRCSSQSGHNTVSWYQQALGQGPQFIFQYYREEENGRGNFPPRFSGLQFPNYSSELNVNALELDDSALYLCASSLVAGGPGEQFFGPGTRLTVL.

This clone has more than one count but fewer than ten. The gene calls are TRBV4-3 and TRBJ2-3, with 8 bases fitting TRBD1. Unmatched junction bases numbered 6, after V lost 1 base and J lost 6 bases. This CDR3 region has 15 residues. Germline CDR1 reads LGHNA; CDR2 reads YSLEER. CDR3 sequence: CASSQVTGDWDTQYF. CDR3 in DNA: TGCGCCAGCAGCCAAGTGACAGGGGACTGGGATACGCAGTATTTT.

The genes are TRBV9 and TRBJ2-5, with 13 bases that match TRBD2. The germline gives CDR1 SGDLS, CDR2 YYNGEE. The CDR3 is 15 residues long. With 3 bases clipped from V and 5 bases from J, the junction kept 4 bases outside the gene matches. The DNA of the CDR3 is TGTGCCAGCAGCGGGACTAGCGGGGGATTCGAGACCCAGTACTTC. Translating gives CASSGTSGGFETQYF.

This rearrangement joins TRBV5-1 to TRBJ1-1, with 7 bases matching TRBD1. The CDR3 covers 14 residues. Germline V lookup: CDR1 SGHRS, CDR2 YFSETQ. V shed 4 bases and J 0 bases; nucleotides not matched to a gene: 3. In nucleotides, the CDR3 is TGCGCCAGCAGCCAGGACAGGCTGAACACTGAAGCTTTCTTT. Translating it yields CASSQDRLNTEAFF.

V gene TRBV29-1 combines with J gene TRBJ1-3; 7 nucleotides match TRBD1. The trim removed 4 bases at V and 3 bases at J, leaving 3 bases unmatched. This CDR3 region has 13 residues. Germline values: CDR1 SQVTM, CDR2 ANQGSEA. The CDR3 here is CSVGQGLGNTIYF. The CDR3 DNA reads TGCAGCGTTGGACAGGGCCTTGGAAACACCATATATTTT.

This clone was counted only a few times. The rearrangement joins TRBV6-5 to TRBJ2-1, with 8 bases fitting TRBD1. Germline lookup yields CDR1 MNHEY and CDR2 SVGAGI. The CDR3 has 14 residues. V lost 5 bases to trimming and J lost 5 bases; unmatched junction nucleotides: 5. The CDR3 coding sequence is TGTGCCAGCAGTGCGTGGACAGGGAACAATGAGCAGTTCTTC. As protein: CASSAWTGNNEQFF.

This clone was counted only a few times. The chain is built from TRBV7-9 and TRBJ2-3; possible D gene TRBD2, 5 bases. The CDR3 runs 15 residues. V lost 6 bases and J lost 3, with 16 bases in between. Germline V lookup: CDR1 SEHNR, CDR2 FQNEAQ (reference sequence). The CDR3, as DNA: TGTGCCAGCAGTTCGGACTTCACGGGGACAGATACGCAGTATTTT. It specifies CASSSDFTGTDTQYF.

The chain is built from TRBV29-1 and TRBJ2-7; tentative D call: TRBD1 (5 bases). Per germline, CDR1 SQVTM and CDR2 ANQGSEA. The ends were cut back, 7 bases at V and 6 bases at J, with 13 bases in the middle. This CDR3 spans 11 amino acids. The CDR3 loop is CSGGASSEQYF. In DNA, the CDR3 is TGCAGCGGGGGCGCGAGTAGCGAGCAGTACTTC.

This clone appeared a few times. V is TRBV25-1 and J is TRBJ1-2; possible D gene TRBD1, 5 bases. V lost 8 bases and J lost 3, with 13 bases in between. The CDR3 loop spans 13 amino acids. Germline V CDR1 and CDR2: MGHDK, SYGVNS. CDR3 nucleotide sequence: TGTGCCAGCGCGGGGGGATTCGACTATGGCTACACCTTC. It translates to CASAGGFDYGYTF.

CDR3: CASSNDRDYQPQHF. The CDR3 DNA reads as TGTGCCAGCAGCAACGACAGGGACTATCAGCCCCAGCATTTT. V is TRBV6-6 and J is TRBJ1-5; 7 bases line up with TRBD1. This CDR3 comprises 14 residues. Trimming at V came to 6 bases and at J to 5 bases, leaving 7 bases not matched to a gene. In germline, CDR1 is MNHNY, CDR2 SVGAGI (reference sequence).

The rearrangement uses TRBV14 and TRBJ2-7; 12 nucleotides match TRBD2. CDR1 and CDR2 from the germline V gene are SGHDN and FVKESK. There are 15 residues in the CDR3. J lost 3 bases, V lost 5 bases, and 5 bases had no gene match. CDR3 coding DNA: TGTGCCAGCAGCAAAACTAGCGGGAGGAACTACGAGCAGTACTTC. It codes for CASSKTSGRNYEQYF.

CDR3 amino acids: CSVAHSGGAGGDTQYF. As DNA, the CDR3 is TGCAGCGTTGCCCACAGCGGGGGGGCTGGGGGGGATACGCAGTATTTT. The J gene is TRBJ2-3, the V gene TRBV29-1; TRBD2 aligns across 10 bases. CDR1 is SQVTM, CDR2 ANQGSEA, per germline. The CDR3 totals 16 residues. V dropped 4 bases and J dropped 6; count of bases not matched to a gene: 13.

The chain links TRBV11-2 to TRBJ1-5; D uncertain. V dropped 0 bases and J dropped 3 bases, with 3 bases sitting between them. The CDR3 runs to 13 residues. The V gene's germline CDR1 is SGHAT and CDR2 FQNNGV. The CDR3: CASSLEHNQPQHF. In nucleotides, the CDR3 is TGTGCCAGCAGCTTAGAACACAATCAGCCCCAGCATTTT.

The V call is TRBV7-2, the J call TRBJ2-7; 7 positions agree with TRBD2. The CDR3 sequence is 15 residues long. Germline V gene data show CDR1 as SGHTA and CDR2 as FQGNSA. V dropped 6 bases and J dropped 5; count of bases not matched to a gene: 13. The CDR3 bases are TGTGCCAGCAGACTAGGAGTCGCTAGCGGTGACGAGCAGTACTTC. Translation gives CASRLGVASGDEQYF.

This clone was seen once. This chain connects TRBV30 to TRBJ2-1; TRBD1 aligns across 9 bases. Germline loops: CDR1 GTSNPN, CDR2 SVGIG (reference sequence). After removal of 3 bases from V and 9 bases from J, the junction contained 12 bases not matched to a gene. CDR3 length: 15 amino acids. The CDR3: CAWRIRDRGFGEQFF. The CDR3 DNA reads TGTGCCTGGAGAATAAGAGACAGGGGGTTTGGTGAGCAGTTCTTC.

The genes are TRBV7-9 and TRBJ1-2; 9 nucleotides align to TRBD1. The ends lost 5 bases at V and 8 bases at J; junction bases unmatched: 9. In germline, CDR1 is SEHNR, CDR2 FQNEAQ (reference sequence). The CDR3 contains 14 residues. The chain's CDR3 is CASSKAQGASGYTF. The CDR3 DNA sequence: TGTGCCAGCAGCAAGGCACAGGGGGCAAGCGGCTACACCTTC.

This chain links TRBV11-2 with TRBJ2-7; 9 bases are shared with TRBD1. Germline CDR1 SGHAT, CDR2 FQNNGV. The CDR3 loop spans 17 amino acids. The J segment lost 7 bases and the V segment lost 5 bases, leaving 18 bases of the junction unmatched. The CDR3 is CASSRLGGTGKSREQYF. The CDR3 DNA reads TGTGCCAGCAGCCGATTAGGTGGGACAGGGAAGTCGAGGGAGCAGTACTTC.

The rearrangement uses TRBV7-9 and TRBJ2-1, with 13 positions matching TRBD2. This CDR3 has 16 amino acids. The J segment lost 3 bases and the V segment lost 4 bases, leaving 3 bases of the junction unmatched. Germline CDR1 reads SEHNR; CDR2 reads FQNEAQ (reference sequence). The CDR3 DNA reads as TGTGCCAGCAGCTCACTAGCGGGAGGGGGCTACAATGAGCAGTTCTTC. It codes for CASSSLAGGGYNEQFF.

V is TRBV11-2 and J is TRBJ2-7; 8 nucleotides align to TRBD1. The CDR3 is 14 amino acids. The germline gives CDR1 SGHAT, CDR2 FQNNGV. The J segment lost 6 bases and the V segment lost 4 bases, leaving 8 bases of the junction unmatched. This chain's CDR3 is CASSSWDRRGEQYF. The DNA of the CDR3 is TGTGCCAGCAGCTCTTGGGACAGGAGGGGCGAGCAGTACTTC.

This clone was seen a handful of times. This chain connects TRBV19 to TRBJ1-5; possibly TRBD1 for D (5 bases). The CDR3 is 14 amino acids. Germline CDR1 and CDR2: LNHDA and SQIVND (reference sequence). Trimming shortened V by 7 bases and J by 7 bases, and 17 bases separated the two germline ends. Here the CDR3 DNA reads TGTGCCAGTAAAGGCACAGGCTTAAAGCAGCCCCAGCATTTT. Its translation: CASKGTGLKQPQHF.

The gene calls are TRBV13 and TRBJ1-1, with 11 positions matching TRBD1. The CDR3 length is 16 residues. CDR1 is PRHDT, CDR2 FYEKMQ, per germline (reference sequence). The V gene end was trimmed by 3 bases and the J gene end by 5 bases; junction bases not matched to a gene: 8. In DNA, the CDR3 is TGTGCCAGCAGCTTGGTAAGGACAGGGGGCAGGACTGAAGCTTTCTTT. Translating gives CASSLVRTGGRTEAFF.

The table lists this clone with a few counts. The V and J genes are TRBV30 and TRBJ1-2, with 7 bases aligning to TRBD1. The CDR3 is 14 residues long. V trimming: 1 base; J trimming: 7 bases; junction bases outside the gene matches: 9. Germline V CDR1 and CDR2: GTSNPN, SVGIG (reference sequence). CDR3 DNA: TGTGCCTGGAGTGACAGGGGATTGTCGGTTGGCTACACCTTC. This encodes CAWSDRGLSVGYTF.

This clone was observed a handful of times. V is TRBV5-1 and J is TRBJ2-1; maybe TRBD1 (6 bases). Trimming took off 4 bases at V and 6 bases at J, with 11 bases between the two ends. This CDR3 has 13 residues. Looked up from germline, CDR1 is SGHRS and CDR2 is YFSETQ. The CDR3 protein is CASSLGHPNEQFF. DNA for the CDR3: TGCGCCAGCAGCCTGGGACACCCCAATGAGCAGTTCTTC. Complete variable domain (other parts from reference TRBV5-1 and TRBJ2-1): KAGVTQTPRYLIKTRGQQVTLSCSPISGHRSVSWYQQTPGQGLQFLFEYFSETQRNKGNFPGRFSGRQFSNSRSEMNVSTLELGDSALYLCASSLGHPNEQFFGPGTRLTVL.

The V call is TRBV19, the J call TRBJ2-2; 8 positions match TRBD1. Per germline, CDR1 LNHDA and CDR2 SQIVND (reference sequence). Trimming at V came to 1 base and at J to 0 bases, leaving 13 bases not matched to a gene. The CDR3 has 20 amino acids. CDR3 nucleotides: TGTGCCAGTAGTATAGTGTTGGGCAGGGGGCTCCAAGCGAACACCGGGGAGCTGTTTTTT. Residues: CASSIVLGRGLQANTGELFF. Looking up the rest from reference TRBV19 and TRBJ2-2 gives the full variable domain: DGGITQSPKYLFRKEGQNVTLSCEQNLNHDAMYWYRQDPGQGLRLIYYSQIVNDFQKGDIAEGYSVSREKKESFPLTVTSAQKNPTAFYLCASSIVLGRGLQANTGELFFGEGSRLTVL.

This clone was seen a handful of times. The chain links TRBV2 to TRBJ2-4; D may be TRBD2 (6 bases). The germline CDR1 and CDR2 sequences are SNHLY and FYNNEI. The CDR3 has 15 residues. Trimming pared 4 bases from V and 7 bases from J, leaving 17 bases between. The chain's CDR3 is CASSADPTGVNIQYF. As DNA, the CDR3 is TGTGCCAGCAGTGCGGACCCCACGGGGGTGAACATTCAGTACTTC.

The chain combines TRBV10-3 with TRBJ2-5; possibly TRBD1 for D (5 bases). This CDR3 is 13 amino acids long. V dropped 10 bases and J dropped 1 base, with 13 bases sitting between them. CDR1 is ENHRY and CDR2 is SYGVKD in the germline V gene. The CDR3 sequence is CANAPTAQETQYF. The CDR3 region has the DNA TGTGCCAACGCTCCGACAGCCCAAGAGACCCAGTACTTC.

In this sample, this clone turned up a few times. This chain uses TRBV18 with TRBJ2-1; D not certain. The CDR3 extends over 15 amino acids. Germline loops: CDR1 KGHSH, CDR2 LQKENI. V lost 2 bases and J 2 bases, leaving 10 bases between the germline ends. CDR3 protein: CASSPTLDTYNEQFF. As DNA, the CDR3 is TGTGCCAGCTCACCAACTTTAGACACCTACAATGAGCAGTTCTTC.

The V call is TRBV5-1, the J call TRBJ2-7; D not resolved. Per the germline V gene, CDR1 is SGHRS and CDR2 is YFSETQ. This CDR3 is built from 15 residues. V was clipped by 2 bases and J by 3 bases, with 15 bases between them. The CDR3 bases are TGCGCCAGCAGCTTTGACGGTCTAGTCGGCTACGAGCAGTACTTC. Protein: CASSFDGLVGYEQYF.

This clone was counted between two and nine times. The rearrangement uses TRBV6-5 and TRBJ1-5, with D perhaps TRBD1 (5 bases). The CDR3 sequence is 13 residues long. Per germline, CDR1 MNHEY and CDR2 SVGAGI. V was pared by 2 bases and J by 7 bases, with 9 bases between. CDR3 in DNA: TGTGCCAGCAGTTACCAGGGAGGGCAGCCCCAGCATTTT. Amino acid sequence: CASSYQGGQPQHF.

V usage is TRBV5-1 and J usage is TRBJ2-5, with 8 bases that match TRBD1. The length of the CDR3 is 14 residues. With 4 bases clipped from V and 3 bases from J, the junction kept 5 bases outside the gene matches. From germline, CDR1 is SGHRS and CDR2 YFSETQ. The CDR3 spells CASSRGQGKETQYF. CDR3 sequence (DNA): TGCGCCAGCAGCCGCGGACAGGGCAAAGAGACCCAGTACTTC.

The rearrangement joins TRBV2 to TRBJ2-5; 7 positions match TRBD2. V dropped 6 bases and J dropped 3; count of bases not matched to a gene: 10. The CDR3 totals 15 residues. Germline V lookup: CDR1 SNHLY, CDR2 FYNNEI. CDR3 coding DNA: TGTGCCAGCAGCCTCTACGGGGAGGGTAAAGAGACCCAGTACTTC. This translates into CASSLYGEGKETQYF.

The genes are TRBV7-2 and TRBJ1-4; D gene uncertain. The V gene's germline CDR1 is SGHTA and CDR2 FQGNSA. This CDR3 comprises 13 residues. The V end lost 8 bases, the J end lost 8 bases, and 15 bases lay between the germline ends. The CDR3 DNA reads as TGTGCCAGCGCGGGGAAGTCGGGAGAAAAACTGTTTTTT. Its translation is CASAGKSGEKLFF.